Each of the 29 T cell receptor beta chains below was sequenced from the same sample in a study of T cell responses to AZD1222 COVID-19 vaccine. Clones were read by immunoSEQ multiplex PCR, and TCRdb kept only the in-frame ones, dropping some. Of about 75,000 clones listed, approximately 90% are singletons. Sequencing used peripheral blood, obtained 28 days after the second dose of the MenACWY control vaccine. The receptors here all came from an adult who received the MenACWY meningococcal vaccine as a control.

This clone has only one observation. V is TRBV4-3 and J is TRBJ1-1; D gene ambiguous. In germline, CDR1 is LGHNA, CDR2 YSLEER. Trimming left V 4 bases short and J 4 bases short, with 10 bases between. There are 13 residues in the CDR3. The CDR3 reads CASSRLSGTEAFF. CDR3 in DNA: TGCGCCAGCAGCCGTCTAAGTGGCACTGAAGCTTTCTTT.

The J gene is TRBJ1-1, the V gene TRBV10-3, with 8 bases matching TRBD1. Per germline, CDR1 ENHRY and CDR2 SYGVKD. CDR3 size: 14 residues. Trimming took 4 bases from V and 3 from J; bases not matched to a gene: 4. The CDR3, as DNA: TGTGCCATCAGTGCCGGACAGGGTTACACTGAAGCTTTCTTT. It specifies CAISAGQGYTEAFF.

The chain has TRBV24-1 and TRBJ1-2; D is uncertain. Deletions cut 2 bases from V and 8 bases from J, with 14 bases between. This CDR3 is 14 amino acids long. Germline CDR1 is KGHDR and CDR2 is SFDVKD. CDR3: CATSDSHRVEGYTF. CDR3 in DNA: TGTGCCACCAGTGATTCCCATAGGGTGGAAGGCTACACCTTC.

The J gene is TRBJ1-3, the V gene TRBV5-4; tentatively, D is TRBD1 (6 bases). CDR1 and CDR2 from the germline V gene are SGHNT and YYREEE (reference sequence). V was pared by 4 bases and J by 0 bases, with 11 bases between. This CDR3 is 15 amino acids long. The CDR3 region has the DNA TGTGCCAGCAGCGGCGGACAGCACTCTGGAAACACCATATATTTT. It codes for CASSGGQHSGNTIYF.

The gene calls are TRBV7-9 and TRBJ1-2, with 7 positions matching TRBD1. The CDR3 length is 14 residues. The junction had 11 bases not matched to a gene; V was cut back by 5 bases and J by 8 bases. Germline CDR1 reads SEHNR; CDR2 reads FQNEAQ (reference sequence). This CDR3 is CASSPRQGVDGYTF. The CDR3 coding sequence is TGTGCCAGCAGCCCCCGACAGGGTGTGGACGGCTACACCTTC. The whole variable domain, filled in from reference TRBV7-9 and TRBJ1-2, reads DTGVSQNPRHKITKRGQNVTFRCDPISEHNRLYWYRQTLGQGPEFLTYFQNEAQLEKSRLLSDRFSAERPKGSFSTLEIQRTEQGDSAMYLCASSPRQGVDGYTFGSGTRLTVV.

The table lists this clone with a count of one. V gene TRBV29-1 combines with J gene TRBJ1-1; D ambiguous. The CDR3 extends over 14 amino acids. The V gene's germline CDR1 is SQVTM and CDR2 ANQGSEA. V was cut by 6 bases and J by 1 base, with 15 bases left in between. The CDR3 loop is CSVQGHTENTEAFF. The CDR3 bases are TGCAGCGTCCAAGGGCACACCGAGAACACTGAAGCTTTCTTT. Variable domain in full (rest from reference TRBV29-1 and TRBJ1-1): SAVISQKPSRDICQRGTSLTIQCQVDSQVTMMFWYRQQPGQSLTLIATANQGSEATYESGFVIDKFPISRPNLTFSTLTVSNMSPEDSSIYLCSVQGHTENTEAFFGQGTRLTVV.

In its sample, this clone ranks as large. The rearrangement joins TRBV6-5 to TRBJ1-5, with D perhaps TRBD1 (5 bases). The germline CDR1 and CDR2 sequences are MNHEY and SVGAGI. Between the trimmed V and J ends, which lost 7 bases and 0 bases, there was a span of 10 bases. The CDR3 totals 14 residues. The CDR3 DNA reads as TGTGCCAGCACCCTGGACAATAGCAATCAGCCCCAGCATTTT. It translates to CASTLDNSNQPQHF.

The chain is built from TRBV6-6 and TRBJ2-1, with a possible D match to TRBD1 (5 bases). This CDR3 has 14 amino acids. Germline V gene data show CDR1 as MNHNY and CDR2 as SVGAGI (reference sequence). V was pared by 0 bases and J by 7 bases, with 10 bases between. Written as DNA, the CDR3 is TGTGCCAGCAGTTACTCGGGGCAGAGAAATGAGCAGTTCTTC. Translation: CASSYSGQRNEQFF.

The chain is built from TRBV10-3 and TRBJ2-2; D is perhaps TRBD1 (6 bases). The CDR3 is made up of 14 amino acids. The germline V and J ends were trimmed by 6 bases and 5 bases, with 13 bases remaining between them. Germline V lookup: CDR1 ENHRY, CDR2 SYGVKD. The CDR3 bases are TGTGCCATCAGCACAACACAGGGAACCGGGGAGCTGTTTTTT. Encoded protein: CAISTTQGTGELFF.

The chain has TRBV14 and TRBJ1-6; no reliable D call. The germline gives CDR1 SGHDN, CDR2 FVKESK. The CDR3 runs 15 residues. Trimming pared 2 bases from V and 7 bases from J, leaving 12 bases between. The CDR3 protein is CASSQSLKTNSPLHF. The CDR3 region has the DNA TGTGCCAGCAGCCAAAGTTTAAAAACAAATTCACCCCTCCACTTT.

V gene TRBV6-5 combines with J gene TRBJ1-4, with 8 bases identical to TRBD1. The CDR3 is made up of 15 amino acids. The V and J ends lost 5 bases and 7 bases, in that order; junction bases with no gene match: 9. CDR1 MNHEY and CDR2 SVGAGI come from the germline V gene. CDR3 region: CASSQDRVSIEKLFF. CDR3 nucleotide sequence: TGTGCCAGCAGTCAGGACAGGGTTTCAATTGAAAAACTGTTTTTT.

This chain links TRBV28 with TRBJ1-2; D may be TRBD1 (6 bases). Trimming pared 3 bases from V and 4 bases from J, leaving 6 bases between. This CDR3 region has 12 residues. The germline V gene encodes CDR1 MDHEN and CDR2 SYDVKM. CDR3 in amino acids: CASSLTGYGYTF. In DNA, the CDR3 is TGTGCCAGCAGTTTGACAGGCTATGGCTACACCTTC.

This chain joins TRBV6-2 or TRBV6-3 and TRBJ2-1; D not resolved. The CDR3 is made up of 13 amino acids. V shed 6 bases and J shed 0 bases, with 6 bases lying between them. Germline lookup yields CDR1 MNHEY and CDR2 SVGEGT. The CDR3 nucleotides read TGTGCCAGCAGCGAGAGCTCCTACAATGAGCAGTTCTTC. It yields the protein CASSESSYNEQFF.

V and J are TRBV18 and TRBJ1-2; D is perhaps TRBD1 (5 bases). Germline V gene lookup returns CDR1 KGHSH and CDR2 LQKENI. The CDR3 is 18 amino acids. V was trimmed by 0 bases and J by 3 bases, leaving 20 bases between them. CDR3 DNA sequence: TGTGCCAGCTCACCACCCTCGGGGCAGGGTATTAGATACTATGGCTACACCTTC. Its translation is CASSPPSGQGIRYYGYTF.

The gene calls are TRBV7-2 and TRBJ2-5, with D uncertain. The CDR3 covers 14 residues. Trimming removed 1 base at V and 4 bases at J, with 10 bases between. Looked up from germline, CDR1 is SGHTA and CDR2 is FQGNSA. The CDR3 loop is CASSLDAGVETQYF. The CDR3 DNA is TGTGCCAGCAGCTTAGATGCAGGAGTAGAGACCCAGTACTTC.

The sample holds one count of this clone. CDR3 DNA: TGTGCCAGTAGTATCATAGGGGATAGCAATCAGCCCCAGCATTTT. Its protein is CASSIIGDSNQPQHF. The J gene is TRBJ1-5, the V gene TRBV19; D possibly corresponds to TRBD1 (5 bases). V dropped 3 bases and J dropped 0 bases, with 9 bases sitting between them. The germline V gene has CDR1 LNHDA and CDR2 SQIVND (reference sequence). The CDR3 covers 15 residues.

CDR3 coding DNA: TGTGCCAGCAGCCTTAACACTGAAGCTTTCTTT. It yields the protein CASSLNTEAFF. The rearrangement links TRBV7-8 to TRBJ1-1; no firm D call. Per germline, CDR1 SGHVS and CDR2 FQNEAQ. V was cut by 5 bases and J by 2 bases, with 3 bases left in between. The length of the CDR3 is 11 residues.

This rearrangement joins TRBV28 to TRBJ2-2, with D perhaps TRBD1 or TRBD2 (5 bases each). The CDR3 totals 15 residues. CDR1 is MDHEN and CDR2 is SYDVKM in the germline V gene. The V end was cut by 4 bases, the J end by 0 bases, with 9 bases between. The CDR3 reads CASSSGDANTGELFF. Written as DNA, the CDR3 is TGTGCCAGCAGTTCCGGGGACGCGAACACCGGGGAGCTGTTTTTT.

The chain combines TRBV7-2 with TRBJ1-2; no firm D call. V was pared by 1 base and J by 0 bases, with 3 bases between. The germline V gene encodes CDR1 SGHTA and CDR2 FQGNSA. The CDR3 length is 13 residues. Here the CDR3 reads CASSLDPNYGYTF. Written as DNA, the CDR3 is TGTGCCAGCAGCTTAGACCCTAACTATGGCTACACCTTC.

V is TRBV30 and J is TRBJ1-5, with TRBD1 matching over 7 bases. Per the germline V gene, CDR1 is GTSNPN and CDR2 is SVGIG (reference sequence). The CDR3 is 14 residues long. Germline trimming cut 1 base from V and 3 bases from J; bases unmatched to any gene: 3. The CDR3 loop reads CAWSGDSPNQPQHF. The CDR3 DNA is TGTGCCTGGAGTGGGGACAGCCCCAATCAGCCCCAGCATTTT.

The chain recombines TRBV7-2 with TRBJ2-6; the D is unclear. The germline V gene has CDR1 SGHTA and CDR2 FQGNSA. Between the trimmed V and J ends, which lost 4 bases and 2 bases, there was a span of 12 bases. The CDR3 is 16 amino acids. For the CDR3, the DNA is TGTGCCAGCAGCTCCGGACCACCCCCTGGGGCCAACGTCCTGACTTTC. This sequence encodes CASSSGPPPGANVLTF.

The V call is TRBV6-6, the J call TRBJ1-3; D is possibly TRBD1 (5 bases). In germline, CDR1 is MNHNY, CDR2 SVGAGI (reference sequence). The CDR3 contains 16 residues. The V end lost 6 bases, the J end lost 0 bases, and 15 bases lay between the germline ends. In DNA, the CDR3 is TGTGCCAGCAGCCAACAACAGGCCAGCTCTGGAAACACCATATATTTT. Its translation: CASSQQQASSGNTIYF.

This chain uses TRBV28 with TRBJ1-4; D perhaps matches TRBD1 (5 bases). Germline CDR1 MDHEN, CDR2 SYDVKM. This CDR3 region has 14 residues. The V end was cut by 4 bases, the J end by 5 bases, with 11 bases between. The CDR3 sequence is CASSSKDTNEKLFF. Here the CDR3 DNA reads TGTGCCAGCAGTTCAAAGGACACCAATGAAAAACTGTTTTTT.

The rearrangement links TRBV30 to TRBJ2-1; D may match TRBD1 or TRBD2 (5 bases each). The CDR3 loop spans 13 amino acids. V was trimmed by 0 bases and J by 12 bases, leaving 15 bases between them. Germline values: CDR1 GTSNPN, CDR2 SVGIG (reference sequence). The CDR3 reads CAWSVLVGPPQFF. CDR3 nucleotides: TGTGCCTGGAGTGTACTAGTGGGACCGCCGCAGTTCTTC.

This chain uses TRBV21-1 with TRBJ2-7; the DNA was not used to check the table's D call, TRBD1. TRBV21-1 is a pseudogene. The CDR3 is 17 amino acids. CDR3 bases: TGTGCCAGCAGCAAACATTTGAGGGCAGGGGGTTCGTACGAGCAGTACTTC. This encodes CASSKHLRAGGSYEQYF.

The V gene is TRBV2, the J gene TRBJ1-6; 8 bases fit TRBD1. CDR1 and CDR2 (germline): SNHLY, FYNNEI. V gave up 6 bases and J gave up 7 bases; unmatched junction bases: 5. This CDR3 has 14 residues. CDR3 sequence (DNA): TGTGCCAGCAGCGTGGACAGGGTGAATTCACCCCTCCACTTT. It translates to CASSVDRVNSPLHF.

The chain uses TRBV6-5 and TRBJ2-5; D not resolved. There are 11 residues in the CDR3. V lost 6 bases and J lost 5, with 7 bases in between. Germline V gene data show CDR1 as MNHEY and CDR2 as SVGAGI. The CDR3 is CASRKQETQYF. Written as DNA, the CDR3 is TGTGCCAGCAGGAAGCAGGAGACCCAGTACTTC.

The J gene is TRBJ1-4, the V gene TRBV14, with D maybe TRBD1 (5 bases). CDR3 length: 16 amino acids. V dropped 5 bases and J dropped 2 bases, with 15 bases sitting between them. Germline CDR1 and CDR2: SGHDN and FVKESK. CDR3 sequence: CASSFGGLQTNEKLFF. CDR3 in DNA: TGTGCCAGCAGCTTCGGGGGTCTGCAGACTAATGAAAAACTGTTTTTT.

The chain combines TRBV27 with TRBJ1-6; TRBD1 aligns across 7 bases. The length of the CDR3 is 14 residues. With V trimmed by 5 bases and J by 9 bases, 7 bases remained unmatched. CDR1 is MNHEY, CDR2 SMNVEV, per germline (reference sequence). The CDR3 spells CASSIRQGRSPLHF. DNA for the CDR3: TGTGCCAGCAGTATTCGACAGGGCCGTTCACCCCTCCACTTT.